The following is a T cell receptor (beta chain) sequence with its context. Its antigen is as yet unknown. Germline V CDR1 and CDR2: LGHNA, YSLEER. V lost 0 bases, J lost 7 bases, and 5 bases stayed unmatched. CDR3 length equals 14 residues. The data belong to a study of OX40 agonist ivuxolimab in advanced cancers. Whole-study context: A male proportion of over 75% was recorded, with mean age approximately 57 years and range 23 to 79. A history of anti-PD-1, anti-PD-L1 or anti-CTLA-4 therapy was acceptable, and roughly 40% had some.

Overall study findings and caveats: Averaged across samples, CD8+ T cells carried more expanded clones than CD4+ did. Dosing at 0.1 to 3.0 mg/kg was accompanied by clonal expansion of CD4+ and CD8+ blood T cells by week 6.

Repertoires were generated with immunoSEQ multiplex PCR, while TCRdb's copy carries only in-frame clones and drops some. Here the sample spans about 94,000 clones, approximately 94% being singletons. Material: CD4+ or CD8+ T cells sorted from blood, obtained in a trial of the OX40 agonist ivuxolimab. The rearrangement joins TRBV4-3 to TRBJ1-2; 7 bases agree with TRBD1. This receptor was identified in an adult with an advanced solid tumor such as melanoma, head and neck, liver or kidney cancer. The CDR3 loop is CASSQDPEGAGYTF. As DNA, the CDR3 is TGCGCCAGCAGCCAAGACCCCGAGGGGGCTGGCTACACCTTC.